This T cell receptor beta chain was identified during a study of molecular identifiers for immune sequencing clone quantification. TCRdb reprocessed the PCR reads via MiXCR and lists one record per CDR3 protein. The sample contains about 510,000 distinct CDR3 sequences, 25% of which appear only once. Investigators produced naive CD8 libraries from approximately 20,000 to 980,000 sorted cells, drawing on 10%, 30% or 50% RNA. This CDR3 has 13 residues. Germline CDR1 is SEHNR and CDR2 is FQNEAQ (reference sequence). Trimming removed 7 bases at V and 7 bases at J, with 17 bases between. This TCR came from a human donor in good health. Some libraries in this study had Jurkat cell RNA spiked in. Sequences were obtained from naive CD8+ T cells from blood, with Jurkat cell RNA spiked in. Subset meaning: FACS-sorted CD8+CD4-CCR7+CD45RA+ naive T cells. The rearrangement uses TRBV7-9 and TRBJ2-7, with D tentatively TRBD1 (6 bases). This chain's CDR3 is CASTWAGEGEQYF. The CDR3, as DNA: TGTGCCAGCACCTGGGCAGGGGAAGGAGAGCAGTACTTC.